What follows are 17 T cell receptor beta chains derived from one specimen sequenced in a study of cytomegalovirus exposure and HLA in healthy donors. The study ran its PCR with 60 Vbeta and 13 Jbeta primers. TCRdb's copy holds only in-frame clones and misses some; the assay was immunoSEQ multiplex PCR. The sample yields more than 90,000 clones, roughly 80% seen once. The sample was PBMCs. Every receptor here comes from a man aged 45-60 years in good health and CMV-seropositive.

V usage is TRBV12-1 and J usage is TRBJ2-1; the D segment call TRBD2 is taken from the table without a DNA check. TRBV12-1 counts as a pseudogene. CDR3 length: 18 amino acids. Written as DNA, the CDR3 is TGTGCCAGCAGCTTTGTGGCTAGCGGGGGGTGCTCCTACAATGAGCAGTTCTTC. As protein: CASSFVASGGCSYNEQFF.

The chain links TRBV10-3 to TRBJ2-1; D gene uncertain. There are 13 residues in the CDR3. Deletions cut 0 bases from V and 9 bases from J, with 9 bases between. Germline V CDR1 and CDR2: ENHRY, SYGVKD. CDR3 protein: CAISESFTSEQFF. In nucleotides, the CDR3 is TGTGCCATCAGTGAGTCCTTTACATCTGAGCAGTTCTTC.

This sequence joins TRBV2 and TRBJ1-3, with D hard to call. The CDR3 has 16 amino acids. Trimming took 3 bases from V and 2 from J, leaving 14 bases between them. Germline CDR1 reads SNHLY; CDR2 reads FYNNEI. The CDR3, as DNA: TGTGCCAGCAGTGATTTGAGGTATACTGCTGGAAACACCATATATTTT. This encodes CASSDLRYTAGNTIYF.

Only a few counts were recorded for this clone. The CDR3 sequence is CASSLPPREQYF. The DNA for the CDR3 is TGTGCCAGCAGTCTACCCCCTCGCGAGCAGTACTTC. This chain joins TRBV2 and TRBJ2-5; D remains unclear. The end of the DNA aligns better with TRBJ2-7, so the J call may be wrong. The CDR3 runs 12 residues. The germline V gene has CDR1 SNHLY and CDR2 FYNNEI.

The chain uses TRBV28 and TRBJ2-5; D is uncertain. Germline CDR1 and CDR2: MDHEN and SYDVKM. Trimming left V 7 bases short and J 4 bases short, with 10 bases between. The CDR3 consists of 12 residues. DNA for the CDR3: TGTGCCAGCAATTCTAATGTAGAGACCCAGTACTTC. This gives the protein CASNSNVETQYF.

This CDR3 is CASSNWGQDTEAFF. The CDR3 DNA reads TGCGCCAGCAGCAATTGGGGCCAGGACACTGAAGCTTTCTTT. The rearrangement links TRBV5-1 to TRBJ1-1; perhaps TRBD1 as D (5 bases). V was trimmed by 4 bases and J by 3 bases, leaving 13 bases between them. Germline lookup yields CDR1 SGHRS and CDR2 YFSETQ. This CDR3 has 14 residues. The complete variable domain, with remaining parts taken from reference TRBV5-1 and TRBJ1-1, reads KAGVTQTPRYLIKTRGQQVTLSCSPISGHRSVSWYQQTPGQGLQFLFEYFSETQRNKGNFPGRFSGRQFSNSRSEMNVSTLELGDSALYLCASSNWGQDTEAFFGQGTRLTVV.

The chain carries TRBV10-3 and TRBJ1-2; no definite D call. CDR1 and CDR2 from the germline V gene are ENHRY and SYGVKD. V was pared by 0 bases and J by 5 bases, with 7 bases between. This CDR3 contains 13 residues. The CDR3 DNA sequence: TGTGCCATCAGTGAGTCAGGGAGTTATGGCTACACCTTC. It specifies CAISESGSYGYTF.

The chain joins TRBV7-2 to TRBJ2-5; possibly TRBD2 for D (6 bases). The CDR3 has 16 amino acids. Per germline, CDR1 SGHTA and CDR2 FQGNSA. V was cut by 5 bases and J by 3 bases, with 19 bases left in between. CDR3 DNA: TGTGCCAGCAGCGGGCAGGTGGGGGGTAGGGAAGAGACCCAGTACTTC. Translation: CASSGQVGGREETQYF.

The rearrangement uses TRBV6-5 and TRBJ1-5; D gene uncertain. The CDR3 totals 15 residues. Trimming stripped 6 bases from V and 2 bases from J, with 14 bases between. Germline-derived CDR1 and CDR2 are MNHEY and SVGAGI. The CDR3 nucleotides are TGTGCCAGCAGCCCCGACACTCTTGGCAATCAGCCCCAGCATTTT. It encodes CASSPDTLGNQPQHF.

This clone appeared a single time. The rearrangement links TRBV5-8 to TRBJ1-4; D is possibly TRBD1 (6 bases). Trimming took off 3 bases at V and 7 bases at J, with 13 bases between the two ends. Germline values: CDR1 SGHTS, CDR2 YDEGEE. The length of the CDR3 is 14 residues. The CDR3 spells CASSSGQPSEKLFF. The CDR3 bases are TGTGCCAGCAGCTCCGGACAGCCTAGTGAAAAACTGTTTTTT.

The sample holds one count of this clone. The V call is TRBV6-6, the J call TRBJ2-2; 7 bases map to TRBD1. Germline assignment: CDR1 MNHNY and CDR2 SVGAGI (reference sequence). The junction had 12 bases not matched to a gene; V was cut back by 6 bases and J by 8 bases. This CDR3 comprises 15 residues. The CDR3 loop reads CASRRQGGQTGELFF. The CDR3 DNA sequence: TGTGCCAGCAGAAGACAGGGCGGTCAAACAGGGGAGCTGTTTTTT.

The chain carries TRBV5-1 and TRBJ2-4; 10 nucleotides line up with TRBD1. The CDR3 length is 15 residues. Per the germline V gene, CDR1 is SGHRS and CDR2 is YFSETQ. With 2 bases clipped from V and 8 bases from J, the junction kept 7 bases outside the gene matches. The CDR3 here is CASSFDRGPVDIQYF. The DNA for the CDR3 is TGCGCCAGCAGCTTCGACAGGGGGCCGGTTGACATTCAGTACTTC.

The V call is TRBV2, the J call TRBJ1-3, with no clear D. Trimming took off 6 bases at V and 5 bases at J, with 17 bases between the two ends. The germline CDR1 and CDR2 sequences are SNHLY and FYNNEI. The CDR3 extends over 15 amino acids. CDR3 region: CASSLDGLRRNTIYF. CDR3 coding DNA: TGTGCCAGCAGCCTGGACGGACTTAGGAGAAACACCATATATTTT.

The chain links TRBV5-1 to TRBJ1-1; D is undetermined. The CDR3 loop spans 16 amino acids. In germline, CDR1 is SGHRS, CDR2 YFSETQ. Trimming shortened V by 0 bases and J by 5 bases, and 17 bases separated the two germline ends. CDR3 residues: CASSLAAGGRNTEAFF. CDR3 in DNA: TGCGCCAGCAGCTTGGCGGCAGGCGGGCGTAATACTGAAGCTTTCTTT.

The rearrangement links TRBV5-5 to TRBJ1-1; D is ambiguous. Trimming removed 0 bases from V and 3 bases from J, with 12 bases in between. The CDR3 is 15 residues long. Germline V gene data show CDR1 as SGHKS and CDR2 as YYEKEE (reference sequence). The CDR3: CASSLATPADTEAFF. The CDR3 coding sequence is TGTGCCAGCAGCTTGGCGACCCCGGCGGACACTGAAGCTTTCTTT.

The chain combines TRBV10-3 with TRBJ2-7; 8 bases align to TRBD1. The CDR3 consists of 14 residues. The trim removed 6 bases at V and 6 bases at J, leaving 10 bases unmatched. Germline lookup yields CDR1 ENHRY and CDR2 SYGVKD. CDR3 protein: CAIRRDRGLAEQYF. DNA of the CDR3: TGTGCCATCAGACGAGACAGGGGTTTGGCCGAGCAGTACTTC.

The V gene is TRBV6-1, the J gene TRBJ1-5; weak D call: TRBD1 (5 bases). Germline assignment: CDR1 MNHNS and CDR2 SASEGT. Between the trimmed V and J ends, which lost 7 bases and 6 bases, there was a span of 13 bases. This CDR3 is 13 amino acids long. Here the CDR3 DNA reads TGTGCCAGCACCACGGGGGGGGGTCAGCCCCAGCATTTT. Protein sequence: CASTTGGGQPQHF.